Included here is one TCR beta chain sequence, with context. TCRdb reprocessed the RACE reads via MiXCR and lists one record per CDR3 protein. The sample holds 250,000 or so distinct CDR3 sequences, about 9.4% seen once. CDR3 size: 15 residues. Per germline, CDR1 DFQATT and CDR2 SNEGSKA (reference sequence). The V segment lost 2 bases and the J segment 4 bases; nucleotides outside the gene matches: 7. This sample stems from a study of human T cells and chemical hapten exposure. Regarding time point: pre-sensitization, week 0. Treatment noted: therapeutic diphenylcyclopropenone sensitization with weekly scalp DPC.

Sequences were derived from whole blood, sampled in connection with sensitization to the hapten diphenylcyclopropenone (DPC). This clonotype was sampled from a middle-aged woman with alopecia areata. Some clones in this sample may be carry-over from other donors' samples. The chain is built from TRBV20-1 and TRBJ2-3; 9 nucleotides match TRBD2. The CDR3 coding sequence is TGCAGTGCTAGACTACCGGGACTAGCCGCAGATACGCAGTATTTT. It translates to CSARLPGLAADTQYF.